A single sample gave rise to the 16 T cell receptor beta chains below, sequenced in a study of neurological immune-mediated disorders. TCRdb re-analysed the 5' RACE reads in MiXCR, keeping a single row per CDR3 protein. Altogether about 66,000 distinct CDR3 sequences are present, 4.5% being singletons, with the ten largest covering approximately 7%. The specimen was PBMCs. Receptors were obtained from a man aged 25 to 45 with multiple sclerosis.

In its sample, this clonotype was seen many times. The CDR3 coding sequence is TGTGCCAGCAGCCCGAGGACAGGTACCGCCCTGGACACTGAAGCTTTCTTT. This translates into CASSPRTGTALDTEAFF. The rearrangement joins TRBV7-9 to TRBJ1-1, with 7 nucleotides matching TRBD1. The trim removed 5 bases at V and 3 bases at J, leaving 15 bases unmatched. Germline values: CDR1 SEHNR, CDR2 FQNEAQ (reference sequence). The CDR3 has 17 amino acids.

This clonotype was observed at least ten times. The rearrangement joins TRBV29-1 to TRBJ2-3; the D call may be TRBD1 or TRBD2 (5 bases each). Germline V gene sequence: CDR1 SQVTM, CDR2 ANQGSEA. The V end was cut by 6 bases, the J end by 3 bases, with 10 bases between. The CDR3 spans 12 residues. The CDR3 spells CSVGDGTDTQYF. CDR3 nucleotide sequence: TGCAGCGTCGGGGACGGAACAGATACGCAGTATTTT.

This clonotype was found many times. The CDR3 coding sequence is TGCAGTGCTAGGCTGGGGAGCGGCAACTATGGCTACACCTTC. Amino acid sequence: CSARLGSGNYGYTF. The V and J genes are TRBV20-1 and TRBJ1-2; D is undetermined. CDR1 and CDR2 (germline): DFQATT, SNEGSKA (reference sequence). The CDR3 is 14 residues long. V gave up 3 bases and J gave up 2 bases, with 13 bases separating them.

This clonotype was counted between two and nine times. This chain links TRBV2 with TRBJ1-3; D uncertain. The germline V gene has CDR1 SNHLY and CDR2 FYNNEI. The CDR3 contains 13 residues. V was cut by 8 bases and J by 3 bases, with 11 bases left in between. This CDR3 reads CASGPGDGNTIYF. DNA for the CDR3: TGTGCCAGCGGACCCGGGGATGGAAACACCATATATTTT.

V is TRBV20-1 and J is TRBJ2-1; D could derive from TRBD1 or TRBD2 (5 bases each). CDR1 is DFQATT and CDR2 is SNEGSKA in the germline V gene (reference sequence). Trimming removed 0 bases from V and 2 bases from J, with 11 bases in between. This CDR3 has 15 amino acids. CDR3 loop: CSARDLTGPYNEQFF. Here the CDR3 DNA reads TGCAGTGCTAGAGATTTAACGGGGCCCTACAATGAGCAGTTCTTC.

This chain uses TRBV7-6 with TRBJ1-1; D may be TRBD1 (6 bases). The CDR3 totals 14 residues. V shed 5 bases and J shed 4 bases, with 14 bases lying between them. Germline V gene sequence: CDR1 SGHVS, CDR2 FNYEAQ. The CDR3 loop is CASSPIAGVTEAFF. CDR3 DNA: TGTGCCAGCAGCCCGATAGCAGGGGTCACTGAAGCTTTCTTT.

This clonotype was seen at least ten times. V is TRBV6-2 or TRBV6-3 and J is TRBJ2-2, with TRBD1 as a possible D gene (6 bases). Deletions cut 6 bases from V and 7 bases from J, with 12 bases between. The germline V gene encodes CDR1 MNHEY and CDR2 SVGEGT. This CDR3 is built from 13 residues. The CDR3 DNA follows: TGTGCCAGCAGGATGACAGGACTCGGGGAGCTGTTTTTT. Its protein is CASRMTGLGELFF.

Concerning this clonotype itself: A single base separates this from a much larger clone, so it may be a read error. CDR3 DNA sequence: TGTGCCAGCAGTCTTAACACAGGGACAGATACGCAGTATTTT. It yields the protein CASSLNTGTDTQYF. The gene calls are TRBV5-6 and TRBJ2-3; D might be TRBD1 (6 bases). CDR3 size: 14 residues. Trimming removed 5 bases at V and 3 bases at J, with 13 bases between. Per the germline V gene, CDR1 is SGHDT and CDR2 is YYEEEE.

This clonotype has ten or more counts. The V and J genes are TRBV5-1 and TRBJ1-2; 10 nucleotides match TRBD1. Germline V gives CDR1 SGHRS, CDR2 YFSETQ. V shed 7 bases and J 11 bases; nucleotides not matched to a gene: 11. The CDR3 is 13 residues long. CDR3 sequence (DNA): TGCGCCAGCGGACGGACAGGGGGGCCACCGTACACCTTC. As protein: CASGRTGGPPYTF.

This clonotype was seen a handful of times. A read error may account for a junction end that differs from germline. V and J are TRBV6-5 and TRBJ1-5; no clear D. The CDR3 runs to 13 residues. Germline CDR1 and CDR2: MNHEY and SVGAGI. CDR3 residues: CASSSSQYQPQNF. As DNA, the CDR3 is TGTGCCAGCAGCTCCTCACAGTATCAGCCCCAGAATTTT.

This clonotype was picked up many times. The CDR3 loop reads CASSFSGKGSPLHF. CDR3 nucleotide sequence: TGTGCCAGCAGTTTCTCAGGGAAGGGATCACCCCTCCACTTT. V and J are TRBV12-3 or TRBV12-4 and TRBJ1-6, with D possibly matching TRBD1 (5 bases). This CDR3 spans 14 amino acids. V was cut by 3 bases and J by 10 bases, with 13 bases left in between.

This clonotype showed up just a few times. This chain connects TRBV7-9 to TRBJ1-1; D unresolved. V was trimmed by 4 bases and J by 0 bases, leaving 12 bases between them. Per germline, CDR1 SEHNR and CDR2 FQNEAQ (reference sequence). This CDR3 comprises 15 residues. The CDR3 nucleotides read TGTGCCAGCAGCTATCTCGGCCAAATGAACACTGAAGCTTTCTTT. This encodes CASSYLGQMNTEAFF.

This clonotype was recorded a few times. The chain carries TRBV29-1 and TRBJ1-4, with TRBD1 matching over 9 bases. The V gene end was trimmed by 4 bases and the J gene end by 5 bases; junction bases not matched to a gene: 8. The CDR3 spans 15 residues. CDR1 and CDR2 from the germline V gene are SQVTM and ANQGSEA. The CDR3 region is CSVAVEGTGNEKLFF. As DNA, the CDR3 is TGCAGCGTTGCAGTCGAGGGGACAGGGAATGAAAAACTGTTTTTT. Using reference TRBV29-1 and TRBJ1-4 for the parts outside the CDR3, the full variable domain is SAVISQKPSRDICQRGTSLTIQCQVDSQVTMMFWYRQQPGQSLTLIATANQGSEATYESGFVIDKFPISRPNLTFSTLTVSNMSPEDSSIYLCSVAVEGTGNEKLFFGSGTQLSVL.

This clonotype was picked up many times. This sequence joins TRBV9 and TRBJ2-3; perhaps TRBD1 as D (6 bases). Deletions cut 1 base from V and 7 bases from J, with 10 bases between. The CDR3 extends over 13 amino acids. The germline gives CDR1 SGDLS, CDR2 YYNGEE. CDR3 sequence reads: CASSVRGTNTQYF. CDR3 nucleotide sequence: TGTGCCAGCAGCGTAAGGGGGACAAATACGCAGTATTTT.

This clonotype came up many times. V usage is TRBV5-6 and J usage is TRBJ2-1, with D possibly being TRBD1 or TRBD2 (5 bases each). Trimming shortened V by 4 bases and J by 5 bases, and 16 bases separated the two germline ends. Germline V CDR1 and CDR2: SGHDT, YYEEEE. CDR3 length equals 15 residues. CDR3 sequence reads: CASSLRVGTDNEQFF. CDR3 in DNA: TGTGCCAGCAGCCTCCGGGTCGGGACGGACAATGAGCAGTTCTTC.

This rearrangement joins TRBV24-1 to TRBJ2-2; 8 bases are shared with TRBD1. Germline V gene sequence: CDR1 KGHDR, CDR2 SFDVKD. After removal of 7 bases from V and 4 bases from J, the junction contained 1 base not matched to a gene. This CDR3 is built from 13 residues. The DNA of the CDR3 is TGTGCCACCAGACAGGGGGTCACCGGGGAGCTGTTTTTT. Translating gives CATRQGVTGELFF.